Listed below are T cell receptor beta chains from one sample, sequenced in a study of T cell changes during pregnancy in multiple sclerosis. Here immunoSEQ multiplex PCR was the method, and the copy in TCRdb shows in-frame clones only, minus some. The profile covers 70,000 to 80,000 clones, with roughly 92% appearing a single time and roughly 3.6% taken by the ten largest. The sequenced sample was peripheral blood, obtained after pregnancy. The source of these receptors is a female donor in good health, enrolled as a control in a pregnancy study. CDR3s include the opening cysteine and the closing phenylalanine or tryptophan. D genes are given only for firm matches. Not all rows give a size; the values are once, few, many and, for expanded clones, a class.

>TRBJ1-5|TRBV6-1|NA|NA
CATSRGGARQPQHF
TGTGCCACCTCCCGTGGCGGGGCTAGACAGCCCCAGCATTTT
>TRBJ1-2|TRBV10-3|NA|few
CAISETGKDYGYTF
TGTGCCATCAGTGAGACAGGAAAGGACTATGGCTACACCTTC
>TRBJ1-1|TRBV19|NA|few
CASSRAGYLMNTEAFF
TGTGCCAGTAGTAGGGCAGGGTACCTCATGAACACTGAAGCTTTCTTT
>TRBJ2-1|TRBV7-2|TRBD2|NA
CASSLVFSGSRNEQFF
TGTGCCAGCAGCTTAGTTTTTAGCGGGAGTAGGAATGAGCAGTTCTTC
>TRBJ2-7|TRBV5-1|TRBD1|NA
CASSLGLQGYYEQYF
TGCGCCAGCAGCTTGGGACTACAGGGGTACTACGAGCAGTACTTC
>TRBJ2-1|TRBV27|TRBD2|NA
CASRSPSGMGNEQFF
TGTGCCAGCAGGTCCCCTAGCGGGATGGGTAATGAGCAGTTCTTC
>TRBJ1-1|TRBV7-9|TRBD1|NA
CASSSRQGKNGNTEAFF
TGTGCCAGCAGCTCCAGACAGGGGAAAAATGGGAACACTGAAGCTTTCTTT
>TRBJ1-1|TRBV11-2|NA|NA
CASSLVGGAAFF
TGTGCCAGCAGCTTAGTTGGTGGGGCAGCTTTCTTT
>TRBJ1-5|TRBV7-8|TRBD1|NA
CATGETGQDYYSNQPQHF
TGTGCCACCGGTGAGACGGGACAGGACTATTATAGCAATCAGCCCCAGCATTTT
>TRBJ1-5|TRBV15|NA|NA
CATSPNKIQPQHF
TGTGCCACCAGCCCTAATAAGATTCAGCCCCAGCATTTT
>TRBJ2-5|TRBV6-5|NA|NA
CASSYGRTQYF
TGTGCCAGCAGTTACGGCCGAACCCAGTACTTC
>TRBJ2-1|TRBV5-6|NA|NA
CASSFFLRLTYNEQFF
TGTGCCAGCAGCTTCTTCCTTCGACTAACCTACAATGAGCAGTTCTTC
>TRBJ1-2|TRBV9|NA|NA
CASSEQGWYGYTF
TGTGCCAGCAGCGAACAGGGTTGGTATGGCTACACCTTC
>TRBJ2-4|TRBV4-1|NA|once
CASSPLGTSDGKNIQYF
TGCGCCAGCAGCCCACTCGGAACTAGTGATGGCAAAAACATTCAGTACTTC
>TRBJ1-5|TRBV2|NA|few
CASCSREGQPQHF
TGTGCCAGCTGCAGCAGGGAGGGTCAGCCCCAGCATTTT
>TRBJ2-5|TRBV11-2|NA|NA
CASSLGGRETQYF
TGTGCCAGCAGCTTAGGCGGTCGAGAGACCCAGTACTTC
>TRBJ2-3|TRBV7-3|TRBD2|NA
CASSLAGGTTDTQYF
TGTGCCAGCAGCCTAGCGGGAGGCACCACAGATACGCAGTATTTT
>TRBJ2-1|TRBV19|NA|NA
CASSRLATSSYNEQFF
TGTGCCAGTAGTCGTTTAGCGACCAGCTCCTACAATGAGCAGTTCTTC
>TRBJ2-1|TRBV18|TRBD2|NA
CASSPGLGSSYNEQFF
TGTGCCAGCTCGCCCGGACTAGGGAGCTCCTACAATGAGCAGTTCTTC
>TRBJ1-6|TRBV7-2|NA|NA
CASSLGAETYNSPLHF
TGTGCCAGCAGCTTAGGGGCCGAGACCTATAATTCACCCCTCCACTTT
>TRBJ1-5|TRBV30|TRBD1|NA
CAWSLRTGDSNQPQHF
TGTGCCTGGAGTCTCAGGACAGGGGATAGCAATCAGCCCCAGCATTTT
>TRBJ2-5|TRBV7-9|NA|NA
CASSLGRGRRETQYF
TGTGCCAGCAGCTTAGGAAGGGGCAGGAGAGAGACCCAGTACTTC
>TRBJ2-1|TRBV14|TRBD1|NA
CASSQEIVQGGNEQFF
TGTGCCAGCAGCCAAGAGATCGTACAGGGGGGCAATGAGCAGTTCTTC
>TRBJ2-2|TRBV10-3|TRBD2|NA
CAISGAGVDTGELFF
TGTGCCATCAGTGGGGCGGGAGTGGACACCGGGGAGCTGTTTTTT
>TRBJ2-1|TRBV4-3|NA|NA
CASSQYSERETDNEQFF
TGCGCCAGCAGCCAATATTCAGAGAGGGAGACGGACAATGAGCAGTTCTTC
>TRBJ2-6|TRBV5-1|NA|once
CASSWTTGRLSGANVLTF
TGCGCCAGCAGCTGGACGACAGGGAGGCTTTCTGGGGCCAACGTCCTGACTTTC